This TCR beta chain was profiled in a study of T cell responses to AZD1222 COVID-19 vaccine. Points from the study as a whole: AZD1222 recipients seropositive at baseline numbered only 6 or 7. Mapped onto spike, vaccine-associated CD4 TCRs spanned it and were dominant at 160-218 and 743-854. Two doses of AZD1222 preceded a rise in Spike-specific TCR breadth and depth.

Germline V gene sequence: CDR1 WSHSY, CDR2 SAAADI. The CDR3 totals 15 residues. Trimming took 4 bases from V and 5 from J, leaving 17 bases between them. Only in-frame clones appear in the TCRdb table, and some are missing; sequencing was by immunoSEQ multiplex PCR. Among some 90,000 clones listed, around nine tenths were seen once. About this clone itself: The antigen is not known.

This specimen consisted of peripheral blood, obtained on day 0 of AZD1222 vaccination. This sequence was found in an adult in good health. The genes are TRBV10-2 and TRBJ2-5; either TRBD1 or TRBD2 may supply D (5 bases each). The CDR3 bases are TGCGCCAGCAGTGCCGGGATGGGGCCGAGGGAGACCCAGTACTTC. Translated, it gives CASSAGMGPRETQYF.